These 13 T cell receptor beta chains share one sample of origin, sequenced in a study of blood T cell repertoires in COVID-19. Clones were sequenced by immunoSEQ multiplex PCR, and TCRdb holds only the in-frame ones, with some missing. The table includes 25,000 or so clones, roughly 88% detected once. Material for sequencing was peripheral blood. These receptors were obtained from a human donor in a cohort sampled during active COVID-19.

For the CDR3, the DNA is TGCGCCAGCAGCTTGAACCCTAGCGGGGGGGAAGAGACCCAGTACTTC. It encodes CASSLNPSGGEETQYF. The V call is TRBV5-1, the J call TRBJ2-5; TRBD2 matches 12 bases. J lost 3 bases, V lost 1 base, and 4 bases had no gene match. In germline, CDR1 is SGHRS, CDR2 YFSETQ. The CDR3 consists of 16 residues.

CDR3 protein: CASIHRGVNTEAFF. DNA for the CDR3: TGTGCCAGCATTCACAGGGGCGTGAACACTGAAGCTTTCTTT. The gene calls are TRBV6-5 and TRBJ1-1; 7 bases match TRBD1. Per germline, CDR1 MNHEY and CDR2 SVGAGI. The CDR3 length is 14 residues. The V and J ends lost 7 bases and 0 bases, in that order; junction bases with no gene match: 5.

The V gene is TRBV29-1, the J gene TRBJ1-2; 11 nucleotides align to TRBD1. The germline V gene encodes CDR1 SQVTM and CDR2 ANQGSEA. This CDR3 has 13 amino acids. V trimming: 7 bases; J trimming: 8 bases; junction bases outside the gene matches: 9. The DNA of the CDR3 is TGCAGCGCACCGGGACAGGGGGAATTCGGCTACACCTTC. Translated, it gives CSAPGQGEFGYTF.

The gene calls are TRBV28 and TRBJ1-4; tentative D call: TRBD1 (6 bases). V dropped 6 bases and J dropped 7 bases, with 21 bases sitting between them. CDR1 is MDHEN and CDR2 is SYDVKM in the germline V gene. The CDR3 length is 16 residues. Here the CDR3 DNA reads TGTGCCAGCAGACCCCCCGGACAACAGGGAACTGAAAAACTGTTTTTT. Amino acids: CASRPPGQQGTEKLFF.

CDR3 nucleotide sequence: TGTGCCAGCAGTGAATCACAGATTAACTATGGCTACACCTTC. Translation: CASSESQINYGYTF. This chain joins TRBV25-1 and TRBJ1-2; unclear D gene. This CDR3 spans 14 amino acids. Germline V lookup: CDR1 MGHDK, CDR2 SYGVNS. Trimming removed 1 base from V and 1 base from J, with 7 bases in between.

The chain is built from TRBV4-3 and TRBJ2-7; TRBD2 aligns across 8 bases. The V and J ends lost 3 bases and 3 bases, in that order; junction bases with no gene match: 10. The CDR3 totals 16 residues. Germline CDR1 and CDR2: LGHNA and YSLEER. For the CDR3, the DNA is TGCGCCAGCAGCCACGGGGGCTCGGGACTAGTCTACGAGCAGTACTTC. Amino acids: CASSHGGSGLVYEQYF.

The chain recombines TRBV2 with TRBJ2-1, with TRBD1 matching 7 bases. The CDR3 covers 13 residues. Per germline, CDR1 SNHLY and CDR2 FYNNEI. V lost 8 bases, J lost 8 bases, and 9 bases stayed unmatched. DNA for the CDR3: TGTGCCAGCCACCGCGGACAGGCGGATGAGCAGTTCTTC. Protein: CASHRGQADEQFF. The full variable domain, rest sourced from reference TRBV2 and TRBJ2-1, is EPEVTQTPSHQVTQMGQEVILRCVPISNHLYFYWYRQILGQKVEFLVSFYNNEISEKSEIFDDQFSVERPDGSNFTLKIRSTKLEDSAMYFCASHRGQADEQFFGPGTRLTVL.

The rearrangement links TRBV5-4 to TRBJ2-6; a weak D match, TRBD1 (5 bases). Trimming took 4 bases from V and 8 from J, leaving 13 bases between them. Germline-derived CDR1 and CDR2 are SGHNT and YYREEE (reference sequence). This CDR3 contains 14 residues. This CDR3 reads CASSESDSSNVLTF. The CDR3 nucleotides are TGTGCCAGCAGCGAAAGCGACAGTTCCAACGTCCTGACTTTC.

The J gene is TRBJ2-1, the V gene TRBV5-6, with D unresolved. The CDR3 is made up of 13 amino acids. V dropped 6 bases and J dropped 0 bases, with 7 bases sitting between them. In germline, CDR1 is SGHDT, CDR2 YYEEEE. Here the CDR3 DNA reads TGTGCCAGCACACAGAGCTCCTACAATGAGCAGTTCTTC. This sequence encodes CASTQSSYNEQFF.

The V call is TRBV5-1, the J call TRBJ1-5; no clear D gene. Deletions cut 0 bases from V and 0 bases from J, with 7 bases between. Germline V gene sequence: CDR1 SGHRS, CDR2 YFSETQ. The CDR3 spans 15 residues. Written as DNA, the CDR3 is TGCGCCAGCAGCTTGGGACACAATAGCAATCAGCCCCAGCATTTT. It specifies CASSLGHNSNQPQHF. The complete variable domain, with remaining parts taken from reference TRBV5-1 and TRBJ1-5, reads KAGVTQTPRYLIKTRGQQVTLSCSPISGHRSVSWYQQTPGQGLQFLFEYFSETQRNKGNFPGRFSGRQFSNSRSEMNVSTLELGDSALYLCASSLGHNSNQPQHFGDGTRLSIL.

The V gene is TRBV5-4, the J gene TRBJ2-4, with no clear D. The length of the CDR3 is 15 residues. V lost 3 bases to trimming and J lost 0 bases, with 10 bases between them. Germline loops: CDR1 SGHNT, CDR2 YYREEE (reference sequence). The CDR3 loop reads CASSSPGLAKNIQYF. Here the CDR3 DNA reads TGTGCCAGCAGCTCGCCGGGTCTAGCCAAAAACATTCAGTACTTC.

The chain recombines TRBV6-2 or TRBV6-3 with TRBJ2-1, with D possibly being TRBD2 (6 bases). The V gene's germline CDR1 is MNHEY and CDR2 SVGEGT. This CDR3 spans 12 amino acids. The V end was cut by 6 bases, the J end by 12 bases, with 15 bases between. CDR3 region: CASSPSWEAQFF. The CDR3 bases are TGTGCCAGCAGCCCGAGTTGGGAGGCGCAGTTCTTC.

The chain has TRBV9 and TRBJ2-5; TRBD1 is a possible D gene (5 bases). The germline gives CDR1 SGDLS, CDR2 YYNGEE. CDR3 size: 15 residues. V was pared by 0 bases and J by 5 bases, with 14 bases between. The CDR3 spells CASSVDWGAKETQYF. CDR3 nucleotides: TGTGCCAGCAGCGTAGACTGGGGCGCGAAGGAGACCCAGTACTTC.